Below, 3 T cell receptor beta chains from the same sample are listed, as sequenced in a study of T cell repertoires in cytomegalovirus infection. These receptors are not linked to any known antigen. TCRdb recomputed calls from the reads with MiXCR, one row per CDR3 protein. This sample carries 100,000 to 150,000 distinct CDR3 sequences, approximately 30% of them seen once, and the ten largest clones take about 53%. The sample in question was CD8+ T cells from cultured PBMCs, obtained from culture after CMV antigen stimulation. Source of these receptors: a human donor in good health (CMV status not recorded). Some clones in this sample may be carry-over from other donors' samples.

This clonotype was seen only a few times. J is TRBJ1-2 and V is TRBV7-9; 8 bases match TRBD1. The CDR3 consists of 16 residues. In germline, CDR1 is SEHNR, CDR2 FQNEAQ (reference sequence). The J segment lost 4 bases and the V segment lost 1 base, leaving 8 bases of the junction unmatched. The CDR3 spells CASSLETGVLLYGYTF. The CDR3 DNA is TGTGCCAGCAGCTTAGAGACAGGGGTTCTCCTCTATGGCTACACCTTC.

This clonotype was observed many times. The V call is TRBV28, the J call TRBJ1-6; the D is unclear. Trimming stripped 4 bases from V and 9 bases from J, with 19 bases between. The V gene's germline CDR1 is MDHEN and CDR2 SYDVKM. This CDR3 has 16 amino acids. DNA for the CDR3: TGTGCCAGCAGTTCTATCAGCTTCGGGGAAAGTTCACCCCTCCACTTT. It translates to CASSSISFGESSPLHF.

The CDR3 coding sequence is TGCAGTGCTAGGACAGTGAACACTGAAGCTTTCTTT. Protein product: CSARTVNTEAFF. The chain recombines TRBV20-1 with TRBJ1-1; possible D gene TRBD1, 5 bases. The CDR3 length is 12 residues. V was trimmed by 3 bases and J by 0 bases, leaving 5 bases between them. Germline lookup yields CDR1 DFQATT and CDR2 SNEGSKA (reference sequence).